Below, one T cell receptor beta chain is given with its context. This clone was observed a few times. The clone's antigen remains unknown. No base quality values were provided; no much bigger clone lies one nucleotide off. The data were taken from a study of blood T cell dynamics during melanoma immunotherapy (dated by TCRdb to about 2020). With respect to the entire study: The patients had metastatic melanoma and were given first-line pembrolizumab or nivolumab plus ipilimumab as standard of care in the United Kingdom. The training cohort consisted of consecutive patients, while an additional independent group of patients from the same centre was pooled to form an external validation set. To identify early correlates of response, the study profiled peripheral T cell receptor repertoires in patients with metastatic melanoma before and after one cycle of checkpoint inhibitor therapy. The research as a whole found: Whether the T cell clones driving repertoire changes were melanoma-specific or reflected general immune activation could not be determined in the study. Patients who later achieved disease control showed a bifurcated PBMC repertoire reorganization at W3, with increased clonality or increased diversity, unlike progressors. The relatively small sample size was acknowledged as potentially limiting generalization of the results.

Every bulk PBMC sample had a fixed 350 ng of DNA loaded. The immunoSEQ TCRb Assay kit was used according to manufacturer instructions to amplify TCR beta CDR3 sequences from genomic DNA. The KAPA Library Quantification Kit for Illumina platforms was used to quantify the pooled libraries by qPCR. Pooled libraries were clustered at roughly 0.6-1.2 pM and sequenced on an Illumina NextSeq 500. Per the authors' processing: Analysis of the TCR data relied on immunoSEQ ANALYZER and the R LymphoSeq package. A rearrangement efficiency score was calculated as productive divided by the sum of productive and non-productive CDR3 sequences. Clonality was assessed using the Gini coefficient and diversity using the Renyi index at alpha=1, with pairwise comparisons between timepoints within each patient. Clonal relatedness, based on an edit distance of 3, and repertoire similarity, based on the Bhattacharyya coefficient, were both computed in LymphoSeq. Linear discriminant analysis on week-3 changes in clonality and diversity was built with the R MASS and caret packages to classify response. Here the immuneACCESS table is served through TCRdb, limited to in-frame sequences with V and J called. Missing clones are a known gap in these copies; in checked studies unresolved V genes cover under half, and the rest lacks a known reason. Clone size and the V and J calls come from that table; the DNA yielded D and trimming. This sample comprises about 12,000 clones, around nine tenths of them detected only once. The ten largest clonotypes hold roughly 3.9% of the sample.

The time point label, read with the paper, signifies: week 3, after first cycle of checkpoint inhibitor. Blood samples were taken at two points: before treatment (T0) and at week 3 (W3), which came after the first cycle of checkpoint blockade. Except for two patients with rapid clinical progression, response was assessed 12 weeks after the first infusion by RECIST 1.1; disease control meant complete response, partial response or stable disease. Any patient who had received prior systemic cancer treatment, was on concomitant immunosuppressant therapy or had synchronous other active malignancies was excluded. Bulk PBMC and plasma cell-free DNA were both sequenced for TCR beta so that circulating cells and T cell turnover could be tracked. Lymphoprep and SepMate tubes were used to isolate PBMC from blood, and red cell lysis was then performed. DNA from PBMC and sorted T cell subsets was extracted with QIAamp DNA Blood Mini kits.

The germline V gene (reference sequence) gives CDR1 as LNHNV and CDR2 as YYDKDF. Inclusive of the bounding cysteine and phenylalanine, the CDR3 is 14 residues long. CDR3 DNA is the only sequence kept; it has 42 bases, read in frame from the first base. Relative to germline, V is 3 bases shorter and J is 2 bases shorter, with 9 bases between their ends. The TCR comes from a human donor with melanoma. The material was blood, obtained from a patient treated with checkpoint blockade. Recombination connected TRBV15 to TRBJ2-3; the D gene is perhaps TRBD1, on 6 matching bases. The CDR3 region has the sequence CATSRGDNTDTQYF. The sequenced DNA is TGTGCCACCAGCAGGGGGGACAACACAGATACGCAGTATTTT.